The 26 T cell receptor beta chains presented below share a single source sample, sequenced in a study of CD8 T cells in Susac syndrome. RNA, at about 0.45 to 1 ug, was reverse transcribed with random hexamers. TCRdb re-analysed the immunoSEQ multiplex PCR reads in MiXCR, keeping a single row per CDR3 protein. The data show about 100,000 distinct CDR3 sequences, about 95% seen once. Sequencing was performed on CD8+ T cells from PBMCs. These receptors originate from a human donor with Susac syndrome.

The gene calls are TRBV9 and TRBJ2-1; a possible D gene is TRBD2 (5 bases). There are 15 residues in the CDR3. From germline, CDR1 is SGDLS and CDR2 YYNGEE. Between the trimmed V and J ends, which lost 4 bases and 7 bases, there was a span of 18 bases. CDR3 nucleotides: TGTGCCAGCAGCCCCTCGGGGAGTCCTCGGAATGAGCAGTTCTTC. Its protein product is CASSPSGSPRNEQFF.

Concerning this clonotype itself: At one boundary the junction diverges from the germline segment, which might be a read error. The J gene is TRBJ2-1, the V gene TRBV29-1, with D possibly matching TRBD2 (6 bases). The CDR3 loop spans 12 amino acids. Germline V CDR1 and CDR2: SQVTM, ANQGSEA. The chain's CDR3 is CRVLREAGVLLF. In DNA, the CDR3 is TGCAGAGTACTCAGAGAAGCGGGCGTCCTTCTCTTC.

The rearrangement uses TRBV6-6 and TRBJ2-3, with D hard to call. The CDR3 extends over 11 amino acids. Germline V gives CDR1 MNHNY, CDR2 SVGAGI (reference sequence). Trimming removed 10 bases at V and 8 bases at J, with 13 bases between. CDR3 sequence (DNA): TGTGCCACGTTCAAGAATCTTACGCAGTATTTT. Its translation is CATFKNLTQYF.

The chain joins TRBV6-2 or TRBV6-3 to TRBJ2-7; the match to TRBD2 covers 10 bases. The ends lost 6 bases at V and 3 bases at J; junction bases unmatched: 5. From germline, CDR1 is MNHEY and CDR2 SVGEGT. The CDR3 length is 14 residues. The CDR3 bases are TGTGCCAGCAGCGCCGGGACTAGCGTCTACGAGCAGTACTTC. As protein: CASSAGTSVYEQYF.

The chain combines TRBV13 with TRBJ1-5, with D maybe TRBD1 (5 bases). The CDR3 loop spans 14 amino acids. The V gene's germline CDR1 is PRHDT and CDR2 FYEKMQ (reference sequence). Trimming left V 5 bases short and J 3 bases short, with 11 bases between. This CDR3 reads CASSPGRINQPQHF. DNA of the CDR3: TGTGCCAGCAGCCCGGGACGGATCAATCAGCCCCAGCATTTT.

The genes are TRBV29-1 and TRBJ2-5; no clear D. Trimming took off 5 bases at V and 5 bases at J, with 15 bases between the two ends. Germline lookup yields CDR1 SQVTM and CDR2 ANQGSEA. The CDR3 is made up of 13 amino acids. CDR3 DNA: TGCAGCGTTAATAATCACGTGGAGGAGACCCAGTACTTC. The encoded protein is CSVNNHVEETQYF.

V is TRBV7-9 and J is TRBJ1-2; D remains ambiguous. The length of the CDR3 is 12 residues. Germline CDR1 is SEHNR and CDR2 is FQNEAQ (reference sequence). With 7 bases removed from V and 7 bases from J, the gap between germline ends came to 13 bases. The CDR3 nucleotides read TGTGCCAGCATGGCTAGAGTCGGTGGCTACACCTTC. Protein: CASMARVGGYTF.

V is TRBV29-1 and J is TRBJ1-1, with 10 bases lining up with TRBD1. The CDR3 has 13 amino acids. Germline-derived CDR1 and CDR2 are SQVTM and ANQGSEA. Losses at the gene ends were 8 bases for V and 6 bases for J; bases not matched to a gene: 9. CDR3 sequence (DNA): TGCAGCTACACAGGGACAGGGGCTGCTGAAGCTTTCTTT. Its protein is CSYTGTGAAEAFF.

The chain is built from TRBV6-5 and TRBJ2-1; 11 bases line up with TRBD2. CDR1 and CDR2 from the germline V gene are MNHEY and SVGAGI. V lost 3 bases and J lost 7; bases outside the gene matches: 2. There are 14 residues in the CDR3. The CDR3 bases are TGTGCCAGCAGTTATAGGACTAGCGGGAATGAGCAGTTCTTC. Protein: CASSYRTSGNEQFF.

This chain uses TRBV4-2 with TRBJ2-7; D not certain. The CDR3 contains 15 residues. The ends were cut back, 0 bases at V and 6 bases at J, with 15 bases in the middle. Germline V gene sequence: CDR1 LGHNA, CDR2 YNFKEQ. CDR3 sequence: CASSQDFPFPSEQYF. In DNA form, the CDR3 reads TGTGCCAGCAGCCAAGATTTTCCTTTTCCCTCCGAGCAGTACTTC.

The chain combines TRBV3-1 with TRBJ2-3; no clear D. The CDR3 is 13 residues long. Germline-derived CDR1 and CDR2 are LGHDT and YNNKEL (reference sequence). V dropped 1 base and J dropped 4 bases, with 6 bases sitting between them. In DNA form, the CDR3 reads TGTGCCAGCAGCCAAGCAGCGTCAGATACGCAGTATTTT. It specifies CASSQAASDTQYF.

This clonotype came up a few times. This sequence joins TRBV12-3 or TRBV12-4 and TRBJ1-1; D is uncertain. This CDR3 contains 12 residues. Trimming removed 3 bases at V and 5 bases at J, with 7 bases between. Written as DNA, the CDR3 is TGTGCCAGCAGTTTGGCGAATACTGAAGCTTTCTTT. It specifies CASSLANTEAFF.

V gene TRBV24-1 combines with J gene TRBJ1-5; 8 positions match TRBD1. The CDR3 has 16 amino acids. Trimming removed 5 bases from V and 7 bases from J; junction bases left unmatched: 12. Germline loops: CDR1 KGHDR, CDR2 SFDVKD. The CDR3 sequence is CATSVYGTGNVQPQHF. CDR3 in DNA: TGTGCCACCAGTGTTTACGGGACAGGCAATGTACAGCCCCAGCATTTT.

This chain connects TRBV28 to TRBJ2-7; D unclear. V was trimmed by 10 bases and J by 1 base, leaving 17 bases between them. Germline CDR1 reads MDHEN; CDR2 reads SYDVKM. The CDR3 covers 14 residues. The CDR3 is CATMGLIGSYEQYF. In DNA, the CDR3 is TGTGCCACGATGGGCCTGATTGGGTCCTACGAGCAGTACTTC.

V and J are TRBV29-1 and TRBJ2-3; D is unclear. Germline lookup yields CDR1 SQVTM and CDR2 ANQGSEA. Trimming shortened V by 3 bases and J by 2 bases, and 9 bases separated the two germline ends. This CDR3 region has 13 residues. The CDR3 DNA reads TGCAGCGTTGAGGGTCTCCTCACAGATACGCAGTATTTT. This encodes CSVEGLLTDTQYF.

V and J are TRBV2 and TRBJ1-2; 9 bases match TRBD1. This CDR3 is built from 13 residues. CDR1 and CDR2 from the germline V gene are SNHLY and FYNNEI. Trimming cost V 6 bases and J 8 bases; bases outside gene matches: 7. CDR3 bases: TGTGCCAGCAGAAAGGGACAGGGTGGCGGCTACACCTTC. As protein: CASRKGQGGGYTF. The variable domain in full, with the rest retrieved from reference TRBV2 and TRBJ1-2, is EPEVTQTPSHQVTQMGQEVILRCVPISNHLYFYWYRQILGQKVEFLVSFYNNEISEKSEIFDDQFSVERPDGSNFTLKIRSTKLEDSAMYFCASRKGQGGGYTFGSGTRLTVV.

This clonotype was observed once. J is TRBJ1-1 and V is TRBV7-9; D may be TRBD1 (5 bases). With 4 bases removed from V and 9 bases from J, the gap between germline ends came to 12 bases. This CDR3 region has 12 residues. Germline CDR1 SEHNR, CDR2 FQNEAQ (reference sequence). The CDR3 DNA follows: TGTGCCAGCAGCTGGGAGACAGAGAAAGCTTTCTTT. It codes for CASSWETEKAFF.

V gene TRBV9 combines with J gene TRBJ1-2; 10 bases agree with TRBD1. With V trimmed by 5 bases and J by 6 bases, 13 bases remained unmatched. CDR3 length: 16 amino acids. The V gene's germline CDR1 is SGDLS and CDR2 YYNGEE. CDR3 protein: CASRDPGQGYLDGYTF. CDR3 in DNA: TGTGCCAGCAGGGATCCGGGACAGGGGTATCTAGATGGCTACACCTTC.

This chain uses TRBV5-1 with TRBJ2-1; TRBD1 aligns across 7 bases. Looked up from germline, CDR1 is SGHRS and CDR2 is YFSETQ. This CDR3 comprises 16 residues. The ends lost 0 bases at V and 7 bases at J; junction bases unmatched: 10. CDR3 DNA: TGCGCCAGCAGCTTGGTTTGGGGACAGTCCTTTAATGAGCAGTTCTTC. Translation: CASSLVWGQSFNEQFF.

The rearrangement joins TRBV11-2 to TRBJ2-7; tentatively, D is TRBD2 (6 bases). This CDR3 contains 15 residues. Trimming cost V 5 bases and J 2 bases, with 16 bases left between them. Germline CDR1 reads SGHAT; CDR2 reads FQNNGV. CDR3 sequence (DNA): TGTGCCAGCAGCCCTCTCACCGGGGGAACCTACGAGCAGTACTTC. Translation gives CASSPLTGGTYEQYF.

This sequence joins TRBV29-1 and TRBJ2-2, with D perhaps TRBD1 (5 bases). The V end was cut by 8 bases, the J end by 6 bases, with 10 bases between. The germline V gene has CDR1 SQVTM and CDR2 ANQGSEA. The CDR3 contains 11 residues. The CDR3 region is CSFRESGELFF. The CDR3 DNA sequence: TGCAGCTTCAGGGAATCCGGGGAGCTGTTTTTT.

The rearrangement links TRBV5-1 to TRBJ1-2, with TRBD1 identical over 7 bases. Losses at the gene ends were 0 bases for V and 4 bases for J; bases not matched to a gene: 6. CDR1 SGHRS and CDR2 YFSETQ come from the germline V gene. The length of the CDR3 is 15 residues. The CDR3 DNA reads as TGCGCCAGCAGCTTGGGGCAGGGGGGCGTCTATGGCTACACCTTC. Translation gives CASSLGQGGVYGYTF. Drawing the rest from reference TRBV5-1 and TRBJ1-2, the complete variable domain is KAGVTQTPRYLIKTRGQQVTLSCSPISGHRSVSWYQQTPGQGLQFLFEYFSETQRNKGNFPGRFSGRQFSNSRSEMNVSTLELGDSALYLCASSLGQGGVYGYTFGSGTRLTVV.

J is TRBJ2-7 and V is TRBV5-1; D is undetermined. The V end lost 0 bases, the J end lost 2 bases, and 12 bases lay between the germline ends. The CDR3 covers 15 residues. Germline V gene lookup returns CDR1 SGHRS and CDR2 YFSETQ. The CDR3 spells CASSLGDTLPYEQYF. The CDR3 nucleotides read TGCGCCAGCAGCTTGGGTGACACCCTCCCCTACGAGCAGTACTTC.

J is TRBJ1-1 and V is TRBV15; 8 nucleotides agree with TRBD1. The CDR3 extends over 14 amino acids. J was trimmed by 3 bases and V by 5 bases; bases with no gene match: 5. Germline V gene data show CDR1 as LNHNV and CDR2 as YYDKDF (reference sequence). The chain's CDR3 is CATSFLDRDTEAFF. Here the CDR3 DNA reads TGTGCCACCAGCTTTCTGGACAGGGACACTGAAGCTTTCTTT.

This clonotype was picked up one time. The rearrangement uses TRBV20-1 and TRBJ2-3, with D perhaps being TRBD1 or TRBD2 (5 bases each). The V gene's germline CDR1 is DFQATT and CDR2 SNEGSKA (reference sequence). The CDR3 is made up of 11 amino acids. The V end was cut by 5 bases, the J end by 13 bases, with 16 bases between. As DNA, the CDR3 is TGCAGTGCTGGGACCCCTTCCCGCAAGTATTTT. Protein: CSAGTPSRKYF.

This CDR3 reads CSALDMSSYNEQFF. In DNA, the CDR3 is TGCAGTGCCTTGGACATGAGCTCCTACAATGAGCAGTTCTTC. The chain uses TRBV20-1 and TRBJ2-1, with TRBD1 as a possible D gene (5 bases). This CDR3 is 14 amino acids long. Germline CDR1 and CDR2: DFQATT and SNEGSKA (reference sequence). V lost 6 bases and J 0 bases, leaving 12 bases between the germline ends.